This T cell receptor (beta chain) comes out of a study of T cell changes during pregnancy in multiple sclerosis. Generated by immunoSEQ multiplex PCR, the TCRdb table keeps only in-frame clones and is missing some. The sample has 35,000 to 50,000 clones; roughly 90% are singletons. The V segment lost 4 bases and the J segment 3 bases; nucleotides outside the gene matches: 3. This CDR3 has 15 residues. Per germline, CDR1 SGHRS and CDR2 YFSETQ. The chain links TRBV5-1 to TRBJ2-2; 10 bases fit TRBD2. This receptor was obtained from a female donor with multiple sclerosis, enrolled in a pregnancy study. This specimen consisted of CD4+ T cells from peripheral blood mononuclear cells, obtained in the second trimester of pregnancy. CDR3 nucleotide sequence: TGCGCCAGCAGCCCTGGGACTAGCGACACCGGGGAGCTGTTTTTT. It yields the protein CASSPGTSDTGELFF.